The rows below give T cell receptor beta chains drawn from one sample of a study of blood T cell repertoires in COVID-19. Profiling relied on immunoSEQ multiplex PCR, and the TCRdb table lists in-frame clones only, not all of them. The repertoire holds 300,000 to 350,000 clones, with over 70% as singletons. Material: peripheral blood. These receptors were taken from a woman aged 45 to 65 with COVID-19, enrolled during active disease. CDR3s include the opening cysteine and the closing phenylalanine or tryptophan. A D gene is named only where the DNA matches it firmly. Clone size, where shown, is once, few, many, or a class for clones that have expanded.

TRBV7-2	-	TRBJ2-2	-	TGTGCCAGCCCACTCGGGGGATTCGGGAACACCGGGGAGCTGTTTTTT	CASPLGGFGNTGELFF
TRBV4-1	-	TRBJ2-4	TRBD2	TGCGCCAGCAGCCAGGGCCCTAGCGGGAGAGCCAAAAACATTCAGTACTTC	CASSQGPSGRAKNIQYF
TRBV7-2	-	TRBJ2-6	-	TGTGCCAGCAGCCCGGGACTGACAGCTGGGGCCAACGTCCTGACTTTC	CASSPGLTAGANVLTF
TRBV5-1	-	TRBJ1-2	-	TGCGCCAGCAGCTTGGGTCCAGGACTCACGGGTGGCTACACCTTC	CASSLGPGLTGGYTF
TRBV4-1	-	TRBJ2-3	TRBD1	TGCGCCAGCAGCCAAGGGGACAGGGGGCCCGATACGCAGTATTTT	CASSQGDRGPDTQYF
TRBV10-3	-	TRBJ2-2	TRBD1	TGTGCCATCAGTCAAGGACAGGCCGGGGAGCTGTTTTTT	CAISQGQAGELFF
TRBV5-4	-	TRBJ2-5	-	TGTGCCAGCAGCTCGGACAACAGGGCCGAGACCCAGTACTTC	CASSSDNRAETQYF
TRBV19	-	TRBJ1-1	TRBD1	TGTGCCAGTAGTTGGACAGGCACTGAAGCTTTCTTT	CASSWTGTEAFF
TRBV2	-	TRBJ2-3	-	TGTGCCAGCAGTGAGGGGGAGGCCCCGAGAGATACGCAGTATTTT	CASSEGEAPRDTQYF
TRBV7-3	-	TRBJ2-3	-	TGTGCCAGCAGCTTAACTAGCGTTGCGGATACGCAGTATTTT	CASSLTSVADTQYF
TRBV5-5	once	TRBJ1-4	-	TGTGCCAGCAGCTTGATGGGGGGTTCTAATGAAAAACTGTTTTTT	CASSLMGGSNEKLFF
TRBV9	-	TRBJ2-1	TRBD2	TGTGCCAGCAGCGCCCAACTAGCGGGAAGGGAGCAGTTCTTC	CASSAQLAGREQFF
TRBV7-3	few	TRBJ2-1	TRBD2	TGTGCCAGCAGCTTAGGAGGGAGGGAGGCTGAGCAGTTCTTC	CASSLGGREAEQFF
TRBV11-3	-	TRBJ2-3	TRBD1	TGTGCCAGCAGCCCCAGACAGGGGGGTCGCACAGATACGCAGTATTTT	CASSPRQGGRTDTQYF
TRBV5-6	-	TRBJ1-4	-	TGTGCCAGCAGCTTGGCCCGCGGCTCAACTAATGAAAAACTGTTTTTT	CASSLARGSTNEKLFF